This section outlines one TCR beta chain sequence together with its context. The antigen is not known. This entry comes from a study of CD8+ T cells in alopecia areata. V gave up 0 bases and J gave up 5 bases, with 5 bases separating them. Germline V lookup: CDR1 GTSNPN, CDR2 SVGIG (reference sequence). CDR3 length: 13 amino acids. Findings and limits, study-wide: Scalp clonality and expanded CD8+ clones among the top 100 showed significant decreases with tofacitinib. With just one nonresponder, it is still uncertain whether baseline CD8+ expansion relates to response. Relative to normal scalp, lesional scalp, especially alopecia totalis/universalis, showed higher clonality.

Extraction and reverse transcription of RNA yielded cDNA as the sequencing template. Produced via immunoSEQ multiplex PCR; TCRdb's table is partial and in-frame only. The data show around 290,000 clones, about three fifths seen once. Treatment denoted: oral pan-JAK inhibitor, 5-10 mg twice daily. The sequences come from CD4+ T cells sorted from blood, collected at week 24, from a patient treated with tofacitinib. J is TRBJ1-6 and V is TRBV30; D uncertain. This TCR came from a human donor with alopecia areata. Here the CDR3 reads CAWSVQDNSPLHF. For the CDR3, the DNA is TGTGCCTGGAGTGTCCAGGATAATTCACCCCTCCACTTT.